This T cell receptor beta chain was recovered during a study of cytomegalovirus exposure and HLA in healthy donors. The CDR3 is 14 residues long. Trimming cost V 6 bases and J 3 bases, with 15 bases left between them. Germline loops: CDR1 SQVTM, CDR2 ANQGSEA. Study results and limitations: Presence/absence analyses rested on an assumption that sequencing depth was roughly uniform across donors. Accounts indicate the classifier identified cytomegalovirus status with strong specificity and sensitivity.

The PCR employed 60 Vbeta primers together with 13 Jbeta primers. Source study methods: Later, an analysis found tens of millions of unique TCR beta chains, and 8.5 million to 12 million of these were shared. Repertoires were generated with immunoSEQ multiplex PCR, while TCRdb's copy carries only in-frame clones and drops some. For V, J and clone size, that table is used; D and trimming come from the DNA. The sample yields some 150,000 clones, roughly 83% seen once. A remark on this clone: What it recognizes is unknown.

The J gene is TRBJ2-1, the V gene TRBV29-1; D is unclear. The sample comprised PBMCs. This TCR was sampled from a human donor in good health. The DNA of the CDR3 is TGCAGCGTGGCCCCCCAATCGATCTACAATGAGCAGTTCTTC. Translated: CSVAPQSIYNEQFF.